A single sample gave rise to the 32 T cell receptor beta chains below, sequenced in a study of CD8 T cells in ankylosing spondylitis (dated by TCRdb to 2016 to 2017). Library generation was performed with 5' RACE. The reads were generated on an Illumina HiSeq 2500. TCRdb's own reprocessing of the public reads used fastp at Q25 and MiXCR and kept productive beta chains. Rows with a matching CDR3 protein are joined into one entry that keeps the most common DNA and genes. This sample comprises some 200,000 distinct CDR3 sequences, about 13% of them detected only once. Of the sample, 16% falls within the top ten clones. The sample taken for sequencing was blood, either unsorted or a sorted T cell fraction (not recorded which). The origin of the receptors is a male donor with ankylosing spondylitis or in good health (not recorded which).

This clonotype occurred many times. This chain connects TRBV7-9 to TRBJ1-1; possible D gene TRBD1, 5 bases. Trimming removed 1 base at V and 4 bases at J, with 10 bases between. The CDR3 contains 14 residues. Germline assignment: CDR1 SEHNR and CDR2 FQNEAQ (reference sequence). Written as DNA, the CDR3 is TGTGCCAGCAGCTTAGTTGGGGGGAGCACTGAAGCTTTCTTT. Protein: CASSLVGGSTEAFF.

This clonotype has more than one count but fewer than ten. The chain combines TRBV5-6 with TRBJ1-2; perhaps TRBD1 as D (6 bases). V was clipped by 0 bases and J by 1 base, with 10 bases between them. Germline lookup yields CDR1 SGHDT and CDR2 YYEEEE. The CDR3 has 15 amino acids. Here the CDR3 DNA reads TGTGCCAGCAGCTTGGCTACAGGGAATAACTATGGCTACACCTTC. Its protein is CASSLATGNNYGYTF.

The sample holds many counts of this clonotype. The chain has TRBV7-9 and TRBJ1-1, with TRBD1 matching 9 bases. CDR1 is SEHNR and CDR2 is FQNEAQ in the germline V gene (reference sequence). Trimming at V came to 5 bases and at J to 1 base, leaving 8 bases not matched to a gene. This CDR3 is 16 amino acids long. The CDR3 reads CASSPTGQGWNTEAFF. Here the CDR3 DNA reads TGTGCCAGCAGCCCCACAGGACAGGGGTGGAACACTGAAGCTTTCTTT.

This clonotype was seen only a few times. The V call is TRBV20-1, the J call TRBJ2-3; D is ambiguous. Looked up from germline, CDR1 is DFQATT and CDR2 is SNEGSKA (reference sequence). V gave up 0 bases and J gave up 2 bases, with 12 bases separating them. This CDR3 is built from 15 residues. The CDR3 DNA follows: TGCAGTGCTAGAGATTACCCTTCTCCCACAGATACGCAGTATTTT. Protein product: CSARDYPSPTDTQYF.

The genes are TRBV7-6 and TRBJ2-3; 8 bases agree with TRBD2. The CDR3 length is 19 residues. The germline V gene has CDR1 SGHVS and CDR2 FNYEAQ. With 1 base clipped from V and 0 bases from J, the junction kept 12 bases outside the gene matches. The CDR3 reads CASSLVSVLAGFSTDTQYF. In DNA, the CDR3 is TGTGCCAGCAGCTTAGTATCCGTCCTAGCGGGTTTTAGCACAGATACGCAGTATTTT.

This clonotype was recorded at least ten times. The chain uses TRBV10-3 and TRBJ2-7; tentatively, D is TRBD1 (6 bases). V was clipped by 6 bases and J by 2 bases, with 11 bases between them. CDR1 is ENHRY, CDR2 SYGVKD, per germline. This CDR3 comprises 13 residues. The CDR3 DNA reads as TGTGCCATCAGGGACAGTTTCACCTACGAGCAGTACTTC. It specifies CAIRDSFTYEQYF.

This chain uses TRBV20-1 with TRBJ2-5, with D unresolved. CDR1 and CDR2 from the germline V gene are DFQATT and SNEGSKA (reference sequence). The V end was cut by 3 bases, the J end by 7 bases, with 12 bases between. This CDR3 spans 12 amino acids. The CDR3 sequence is CSASVSDGTQYF. Written as DNA, the CDR3 is TGCAGTGCTAGTGTCAGCGACGGGACCCAGTACTTC.

This rearrangement joins TRBV6-2 or TRBV6-3 to TRBJ2-3; 7 nucleotides agree with TRBD2. The trim removed 4 bases at V and 1 base at J, leaving 5 bases unmatched. The V gene's germline CDR1 is MNHEY and CDR2 SVGEGT. The length of the CDR3 is 15 residues. CDR3: CASSFSGVRTDTQYF. CDR3 bases: TGTGCCAGCAGTTTCAGCGGGGTCCGCACAGATACGCAGTATTTT.

The chain uses TRBV7-6 and TRBJ2-5, with 7 bases that match TRBD1. There are 11 residues in the CDR3. J lost 9 bases, V lost 5 bases, and 3 bases had no gene match. Germline-derived CDR1 and CDR2 are SGHVS and FNYEAQ. CDR3 sequence: CASSDQGAQYF. CDR3 coding DNA: TGTGCCAGCAGCGATCAGGGGGCCCAGTACTTC.

This sequence joins TRBV29-1 and TRBJ2-7; no clear D. Per germline, CDR1 SQVTM and CDR2 ANQGSEA. The V gene lost 6 bases and the J gene lost 0 bases, with 9 bases spanning the gap. This CDR3 is built from 12 residues. The CDR3 spells CSVGEFSYEQYF. DNA of the CDR3: TGCAGCGTGGGTGAATTCTCCTACGAGCAGTACTTC.

This clonotype was found a few times. The V and J genes are TRBV20-1 and TRBJ2-3; no definite D call. The CDR3 is made up of 16 amino acids. Germline CDR1 DFQATT, CDR2 SNEGSKA (reference sequence). V lost 2 bases, J lost 0 bases, and 15 bases lay in between. The CDR3 nucleotides read TGCAGTGCTAGAAACCCCGGTGCGGTTAGCACAGATACGCAGTATTTT. Translation gives CSARNPGAVSTDTQYF.

The J gene is TRBJ2-4, the V gene TRBV7-9; D might be TRBD1 or TRBD2, each matching 5 bases. This CDR3 is built from 13 residues. The V and J ends lost 7 bases and 6 bases respectively, with 13 bases between them. CDR1 is SEHNR and CDR2 is FQNEAQ in the germline V gene (reference sequence). CDR3 in DNA: TGTGCCAGCAAGGGGATTGGGGGAAACATTCAGTACTTC. Its protein is CASKGIGGNIQYF.

This clonotype occurred a few times. This rearrangement joins TRBV30 to TRBJ2-2; D ambiguous. V was shortened by 0 bases and J by 0 bases, with 5 bases between the two germline ends. The germline V gene encodes CDR1 GTSNPN and CDR2 SVGIG (reference sequence). This CDR3 has 14 amino acids. This CDR3 reads CAWSVAANTGELFF. The CDR3 DNA sequence: TGTGCCTGGAGTGTGGCGGCGAACACCGGGGAGCTGTTTTTT.

The chain links TRBV15 to TRBJ2-3; 10 nucleotides agree with TRBD2. Germline V gene sequence: CDR1 LNHNV, CDR2 YYDKDF (reference sequence). Germline trimming cut 5 bases from V and 2 bases from J; bases unmatched to any gene: 7. This CDR3 contains 16 residues. CDR3 bases: TGTGCCACCAGCGGGGCTAGCGGGGGCCCCACAGATACGCAGTATTTT. Translating it yields CATSGASGGPTDTQYF.

The rearrangement joins TRBV7-6 to TRBJ2-6; D gene ambiguous. This CDR3 comprises 14 residues. Germline V lookup: CDR1 SGHVS, CDR2 FNYEAQ. Trimming removed 8 bases from V and 0 bases from J, with 8 bases in between. CDR3 DNA sequence: TGTGCCAGCGGACCCGGCTCTGGGGCCAACGTCCTGACTTTC. Its protein product is CASGPGSGANVLTF.

This clonotype came up many times. An end of the junction differs from the germline gene, which may be a read error. The chain combines TRBV12-3 or TRBV12-4 with TRBJ2-1; D may correspond to TRBD1 or TRBD2 (5 bases each). This CDR3 has 11 residues. Here the CDR3 reads CASSSGTMLIF. DNA for the CDR3: TGTGCCAGCAGTTCCGGGACCATGCTTATCTTC.

This clonotype was counted only a few times. The chain links TRBV29-1 to TRBJ2-7; 10 bases line up with TRBD2. CDR1 is SQVTM and CDR2 is ANQGSEA in the germline V gene. The CDR3 sequence is 15 residues long. V lost 4 bases, J lost 4 bases, and 10 bases stayed unmatched. CDR3 residues: CSVGTSGRSRYEQYF. In nucleotides, the CDR3 is TGCAGCGTTGGGACTAGCGGTCGTTCTCGTTACGAGCAGTACTTC.

This clonotype was counted a few times. The chain has TRBV4-2 and TRBJ2-2; the D gene could be TRBD1 or TRBD2 (5 bases each). CDR1 is LGHNA, CDR2 YNFKEQ, per germline. V was pared by 5 bases and J by 3 bases, with 13 bases between. The CDR3 totals 15 residues. The CDR3 DNA follows: TGTGCCAGCAGCTCGAAGGGACGGGACACCGGGGAGCTGTTTTTT. It specifies CASSSKGRDTGELFF.

This clonotype is termed medium-sized. This rearrangement joins TRBV4-2 to TRBJ1-2; 7 bases line up with TRBD1. Germline V CDR1 and CDR2: LGHNA, YNFKEQ. This CDR3 comprises 16 residues. Trimming cost V 3 bases and J 6 bases; bases outside gene matches: 13. The CDR3 coding sequence is TGTGCCAGCAGCCACCCTATTAACCCCGGGACAGATGGCTACACCTTC. This sequence encodes CASSHPINPGTDGYTF.

This chain connects TRBV6-5 to TRBJ2-6, with D hard to call. CDR3 length: 14 amino acids. Germline CDR1 and CDR2: MNHEY and SVGAGI. V shed 1 base and J shed 3 bases, with 4 bases lying between them. CDR3 protein: CASSYWVGANVLTF. The CDR3 nucleotides are TGTGCCAGCAGTTACTGGGTTGGGGCCAACGTCCTGACTTTC.

In this sample, this clonotype turned up a few times. The CDR3 sequence: CSARRGTSGVSYNEQFF. For the CDR3, the DNA is TGCAGTGCTAGAAGAGGGACTAGCGGGGTCTCCTACAATGAGCAGTTCTTC. This sequence joins TRBV20-1 and TRBJ2-1; 13 positions agree with TRBD2. Germline V gene lookup returns CDR1 DFQATT and CDR2 SNEGSKA (reference sequence). The CDR3 runs to 17 residues. Trimming cost V 2 bases and J 0 bases; bases outside gene matches: 4.

The DNA for the CDR3 is TGTGCCAGCAGCTTGGCGGGTGTCGGAATGTACAATGAGCAGTTCTTC. It is translated as CASSLAGVGMYNEQFF. The V gene is TRBV5-5, the J gene TRBJ2-1; D unresolved. V lost 0 bases to trimming and J lost 4 bases, with 14 bases between them. CDR3 size: 16 residues. The germline CDR1 and CDR2 sequences are SGHKS and YYEKEE (reference sequence).

This clonotype was seen a few times. The chain recombines TRBV7-8 with TRBJ1-6; unclear D gene. The length of the CDR3 is 12 residues. Per germline, CDR1 SGHVS and CDR2 FQNEAQ. Trimming left V 1 base short and J 8 bases short, with 3 bases between. CDR3 DNA: TGTGCCAGCAGCTTAGAGGATTCACCCCTCCACTTT. It is translated as CASSLEDSPLHF.

With regard to this clonotype: Possible read error: a much larger clone is one base away. The chain links TRBV5-6 to TRBJ2-5, with a weak D call TRBD1 (6 bases). Germline V gene sequence: CDR1 SGHDT, CDR2 YYEEEE. The CDR3 covers 13 residues. The CDR3 is CASSLTGWETKYF. Here the CDR3 DNA reads TGTGCCAGCAGCTTGACAGGGTGGGAGACCAAGTACTTC.

This clonotype turned up a few times. The chain has TRBV20-1 and TRBJ1-2; D gene unclear. Trimming took 0 bases from V and 5 from J, leaving 22 bases between them. CDR1 and CDR2 from the germline V gene are DFQATT and SNEGSKA (reference sequence). CDR3 size: 17 residues. DNA of the CDR3: TGCAGTGCTAGAGACACCGGGCCCTGGATAGCCCTATATGGCTACACCTTC. As protein: CSARDTGPWIALYGYTF.

V and J are TRBV3-1 and TRBJ1-5; D call uncertain. Trimming cost V 3 bases and J 2 bases, with 11 bases left between them. The CDR3 extends over 15 amino acids. Germline V CDR1 and CDR2: LGHDT, YNNKEL (reference sequence). CDR3 sequence (DNA): TGTGCCAGCAGCCAGACCGACGGGGGCAATCAGCCCCAGCATTTT. It translates to CASSQTDGGNQPQHF.

The V gene is TRBV27, the J gene TRBJ2-5; weak D call: TRBD2 (6 bases). The V and J ends lost 8 bases and 5 bases respectively, with 15 bases between them. This CDR3 has 13 residues. Germline V gene sequence: CDR1 MNHEY, CDR2 SMNVEV (reference sequence). The CDR3 bases are TGTGCCAGCCGGCCCTTGGGGAGGGAGACCCAGTACTTC. Protein product: CASRPLGRETQYF.

The genes are TRBV19 and TRBJ1-2, with D perhaps matching TRBD1 (5 bases). Germline loops: CDR1 LNHDA, CDR2 SQIVND (reference sequence). The CDR3 contains 13 residues. With 7 bases removed from V and 5 bases from J, the gap between germline ends came to 14 bases. The CDR3 DNA follows: TGTGCCAGTATGGACGGGGCGTTATATGGCTACACCTTC. This translates into CASMDGALYGYTF.

This chain links TRBV7-9 with TRBJ2-1; a weak D match, TRBD2 (6 bases). The V gene's germline CDR1 is SEHNR and CDR2 FQNEAQ (reference sequence). V gave up 8 bases and J gave up 5 bases, with 16 bases separating them. The CDR3 contains 14 residues. DNA for the CDR3: TGTGCCAGCGATGGGGACTTGGCTAACAATGAGCAGTTCTTC. Translated: CASDGDLANNEQFF.

This chain connects TRBV4-1 to TRBJ2-5; tentatively, D is TRBD2 (6 bases). Deletions cut 2 bases from V and 4 bases from J, with 17 bases between. The germline gives CDR1 MGHRA, CDR2 YSYEKL. CDR3 size: 16 residues. The CDR3 sequence is CASSQRGLGRTETQYF. CDR3 DNA: TGCGCCAGCAGCCAACGGGGACTGGGGAGGACAGAGACCCAGTACTTC.

This clonotype has only a few counts. The rearrangement joins TRBV12-3 or TRBV12-4 to TRBJ1-2; D remains ambiguous. Trimming pared 0 bases from V and 3 bases from J, leaving 8 bases between. The CDR3 covers 14 residues. This CDR3 is CASSLAKGDYGYTF. The CDR3 DNA sequence: TGTGCCAGCAGTTTAGCCAAAGGAGACTATGGCTACACCTTC.

The rearrangement links TRBV24-1 to TRBJ2-1; no reliable D call. CDR1 and CDR2 (germline): KGHDR, SFDVKD. V was clipped by 2 bases and J by 4 bases, with 8 bases between them. The CDR3 covers 14 residues. The CDR3 sequence: CATSDSSRYNEQFF. The CDR3 DNA reads as TGTGCCACCAGTGATTCCTCTAGGTACAATGAGCAGTTCTTC.